Following are 19 T cell receptor beta chains from one sample sequenced in a study of blood T cell repertoires in COVID-19. The method was immunoSEQ multiplex PCR; TCRdb's version includes in-frame clones alone and lacks a portion of them. The profile covers 150,000 to 200,000 clones, with around nine tenths appearing a single time and around 3% taken by the ten largest. Material: peripheral blood. The source of these receptors is a man aged 35 to 55 with active or convalescent COVID-19.

This chain links TRBV7-9 with TRBJ1-5; D remains ambiguous. V was shortened by 4 bases and J by 7 bases, with 11 bases between the two germline ends. There are 13 residues in the CDR3. Per the germline V gene, CDR1 is SEHNR and CDR2 is FQNEAQ (reference sequence). The CDR3 DNA follows: TGTGCCAGCAGCTCCTACCCGGGGCAGCCCCAGCATTTT. Its protein product is CASSSYPGQPQHF.

This rearrangement joins TRBV6-5 to TRBJ2-7; TRBD2 is a possible D gene (6 bases). Trimming shortened V by 3 bases and J by 6 bases, and 9 bases separated the two germline ends. Germline loops: CDR1 MNHEY, CDR2 SVGAGI. This CDR3 has 12 amino acids. The CDR3 nucleotides are TGTGCCAGCAGTTATGTGGGGGGCGAGCAGTACTTC. This sequence encodes CASSYVGGEQYF.

The rearrangement links TRBV6-6 to TRBJ2-5; TRBD1 might be the D (6 bases). This CDR3 region has 15 residues. V lost 2 bases to trimming and J lost 1 base, with 11 bases between them. The germline gives CDR1 MNHNY, CDR2 SVGAGI (reference sequence). The CDR3 nucleotides read TGTGCCAGCAGTTACGGCGGACAGATCCAAGAGACCCAGTACTTC. Translating gives CASSYGGQIQETQYF.

The chain couples TRBV19 to TRBJ1-2, with 7 positions matching TRBD1. This CDR3 comprises 13 residues. The V gene end was trimmed by 9 bases and the J gene end by 7 bases; junction bases not matched to a gene: 11. Germline CDR1 LNHDA, CDR2 SQIVND (reference sequence). CDR3 amino acids: CASKRGHPGGYTF. CDR3 in DNA: TGTGCCAGCAAAAGGGGGCATCCGGGTGGCTACACCTTC. Based on the CDR3 plus reference TRBV19 and TRBJ1-2, the full variable domain is DGGITQSPKYLFRKEGQNVTLSCEQNLNHDAMYWYRQDPGQGLRLIYYSQIVNDFQKGDIAEGYSVSREKKESFPLTVTSAQKNPTAFYLCASKRGHPGGYTFGSGTRLTVV.

The chain is built from TRBV5-1 and TRBJ1-6, with D possibly matching TRBD1 (5 bases). The CDR3 covers 14 residues. Germline values: CDR1 SGHRS, CDR2 YFSETQ. With 1 base removed from V and 10 bases from J, the gap between germline ends came to 12 bases. The chain's CDR3 is CASSLQGIESPLHF. The DNA for the CDR3 is TGCGCCAGCAGCTTGCAGGGTATAGAGTCACCCCTCCACTTT.

This chain links TRBV5-6 with TRBJ1-1; D gene ambiguous. V was clipped by 0 bases and J by 3 bases, with 15 bases between them. This CDR3 comprises 16 residues. The V gene's germline CDR1 is SGHDT and CDR2 YYEEEE. CDR3 in amino acids: CASSLVSLQKHTEAFF. CDR3 coding DNA: TGTGCCAGCAGCTTGGTTAGTTTACAGAAGCACACTGAAGCTTTCTTT.

The gene calls are TRBV29-1 and TRBJ1-1; possible D gene TRBD1, 5 bases. With 3 bases removed from V and 2 bases from J, the gap between germline ends came to 10 bases. The CDR3 extends over 13 amino acids. CDR1 SQVTM and CDR2 ANQGSEA come from the germline V gene. CDR3: CSVDPGLNTEAFF. The DNA of the CDR3 is TGCAGCGTTGACCCAGGGCTTAACACTGAAGCTTTCTTT.

The chain joins TRBV7-9 to TRBJ1-1, with 7 bases lining up with TRBD1. CDR1 is SEHNR, CDR2 FQNEAQ, per germline (reference sequence). This CDR3 spans 14 amino acids. V shed 3 bases and J 5 bases; nucleotides not matched to a gene: 6. The CDR3, as DNA: TGTGCCAGCAGCTTTAAGGGGGCGGGGACTGAAGCTTTCTTT. Protein product: CASSFKGAGTEAFF.

This clone is a singleton in its sample. The CDR3 spells CASRSVGAFYGYTF. The CDR3 nucleotides are TGTGCCAGTAGAAGCGTTGGGGCTTTCTATGGCTACACCTTC. The chain recombines TRBV19 with TRBJ1-2, with a weak D call TRBD1 (5 bases). Germline V gene data show CDR1 as LNHDA and CDR2 as SQIVND (reference sequence). Trimming cost V 6 bases and J 4 bases, with 15 bases left between them. The CDR3 is 14 amino acids.

The rearrangement joins TRBV5-6 to TRBJ1-3, with D possibly matching TRBD1 (6 bases). Deletions cut 2 bases from V and 0 bases from J, with 12 bases between. Germline CDR1 SGHDT, CDR2 YYEEEE. CDR3 size: 16 residues. The DNA of the CDR3 is TGTGCCAGCAGCTTTCGGACAGACGTCTCTGGAAACACCATATATTTT. Translated: CASSFRTDVSGNTIYF.

The gene calls are TRBV25-1 and TRBJ2-1, with 11 bases identical to TRBD1. Germline values: CDR1 MGHDK, CDR2 SYGVNS. The V gene end was trimmed by 0 bases and the J gene end by 13 bases; junction bases not matched to a gene: 17. The CDR3 covers 18 residues. CDR3 sequence: CASSEYNAKRTGGELQFF. CDR3 bases: TGTGCCAGCAGTGAATATAATGCGAAGCGGACAGGGGGCGAGTTACAGTTCTTC.

The chain joins TRBV18 to TRBJ1-6, with a possible D match to TRBD1 (5 bases). CDR3 length equals 13 residues. Per germline, CDR1 KGHSH and CDR2 LQKENI. Trimming removed 5 bases from V and 7 bases from J, with 9 bases in between. CDR3 loop: CASSEGANSPLHF. DNA of the CDR3: TGTGCCAGCTCAGAAGGGGCAAATTCACCCCTCCACTTT.

This chain connects TRBV19 to TRBJ2-1, with D possibly matching TRBD1 (6 bases). The CDR3 runs 14 residues. CDR1 is LNHDA, CDR2 SQIVND, per germline (reference sequence). V was pared by 5 bases and J by 3 bases, with 11 bases between. The CDR3 here is CASSADSFYNEQFF. In DNA, the CDR3 is TGTGCCAGTAGTGCGGACAGCTTCTACAATGAGCAGTTCTTC.

This chain joins TRBV3-1 (or the pseudogene TRBV3-2) and TRBJ1-1; no reliable D call. The length of the CDR3 is 15 residues. Germline loops: CDR1 LGHDT, CDR2 YNNKEL (reference sequence). V lost 0 bases and J 4 bases, leaving 12 bases between the germline ends. The CDR3 nucleotides read TGTGCCAGCAGCCAAGATCCTGCGGGTGGCACTGAAGCTTTCTTT. It is translated as CASSQDPAGGTEAFF.

The V gene is TRBV27, the J gene TRBJ2-7; 7 bases align to TRBD2. Germline V gives CDR1 MNHEY, CDR2 SMNVEV (reference sequence). The ends lost 0 bases at V and 6 bases at J; junction bases unmatched: 14. The CDR3 covers 17 residues. The CDR3 sequence: CASSLSPHGFGGSEQYF. DNA for the CDR3: TGTGCCAGCAGTTTATCTCCCCATGGTTTCGGCGGGAGCGAGCAGTACTTC.

This chain links TRBV6-5 with TRBJ2-7; D may be TRBD2 (5 bases). Between the trimmed V and J ends, which lost 7 bases and 0 bases, there was a span of 7 bases. From germline, CDR1 is MNHEY and CDR2 SVGAGI. This CDR3 spans 12 amino acids. The CDR3 spells CASNGVSYEQYF. The CDR3 coding sequence is TGTGCCAGCAACGGGGTCTCCTACGAGCAGTACTTC.

The rearrangement joins TRBV28 to TRBJ1-5; 7 bases line up with TRBD1. The V and J ends lost 6 bases and 4 bases, in that order; junction bases with no gene match: 9. The CDR3 consists of 15 residues. Germline CDR1 reads MDHEN; CDR2 reads SYDVKM. Written as DNA, the CDR3 is TGTGCCAGCAGACGTCAGGGGGGCGAAAATCAGCCCCAGCATTTT. It yields the protein CASRRQGGENQPQHF.

This chain connects TRBV11-2 to TRBJ1-3; 7 positions match TRBD1. Germline values: CDR1 SGHAT, CDR2 FQNNGV. The CDR3 runs 18 residues. Losses at the gene ends were 1 base for V and 6 bases for J; bases not matched to a gene: 15. The CDR3 loop is CASSLGAVEAGGENTIYF. CDR3 coding DNA: TGTGCCAGCAGCTTAGGGGCTGTAGAGGCAGGGGGTGAAAACACCATATATTTT.

The chain combines TRBV9 with TRBJ2-2; no firm D call. The V gene lost 0 bases and the J gene lost 6 bases, with 15 bases spanning the gap. The CDR3 loop spans 16 amino acids. The germline V gene encodes CDR1 SGDLS and CDR2 YYNGEE. The CDR3 reads CASSVAPGNPPGELFF. CDR3 nucleotide sequence: TGTGCCAGCAGCGTAGCCCCAGGAAACCCTCCCGGGGAGCTGTTTTTT.